Included here is one T cell receptor beta chain sequence, with context. The entry originates in a study of blood T cell repertoires in COVID-19. Whole-study context: Nucleic acid was either cDNA or gDNA, and it came from T cells, B-cell-depleted T cells, or PBMCs.

TCRdb keeps only in-frame clones here, not all; method: immunoSEQ multiplex PCR. Here the sample spans under 100,000 clones, 85% being singletons. In germline, CDR1 is LNHDA, CDR2 SQIVND (reference sequence). V dropped 7 bases and J dropped 3; count of bases not matched to a gene: 6. The CDR3 is made up of 15 amino acids. The rearrangement joins TRBV19 to TRBJ2-2, with TRBD1 matching 9 bases. Sequenced material: peripheral blood. The sequence came from an elderly man with active or convalescent COVID-19. In nucleotides, the CDR3 is TGTGCCAGTACTTTCACAGGGGGCGACACCGGGGAGCTGTTTTTT. Protein: CASTFTGGDTGELFF.